The 20 T cell receptor beta chains listed next were all sequenced from one sample in a study of Graves' ophthalmopathy and Graves' hyperthyroidism. RNA transcripts served as template for amplifying TCR beta CDR3 sequences. An initial RT-PCR round employing HTBI primers preceded a second-round multiplex PCR. TCRdb used MiXCR to reprocess the multiplex PCR reads, holding one entry per CDR3 protein. The data show some 380,000 distinct CDR3 sequences, roughly 14% seen once. The material sequenced was peripheral blood. Receptors originate from a woman aged 18-29 years with stable Graves' hyperthyroidism.

This chain connects TRBV9 to TRBJ1-2; D ambiguous. Germline V lookup: CDR1 SGDLS, CDR2 YYNGEE. V lost 0 bases and J 5 bases, leaving 11 bases between the germline ends. This CDR3 spans 14 amino acids. CDR3 DNA: TGTGCCAGCAGCGTAGATGAAGCGGGGTATGGCTACACCTTC. Translation: CASSVDEAGYGYTF.

Many counts were recorded for this clonotype. The CDR3 sequence is CASSLEGMVRGGQETQYF. CDR3 nucleotides: TGTGCCAGCAGTTTAGAGGGGATGGTGAGGGGGGGACAAGAGACCCAGTACTTC. The chain has TRBV12-3 or TRBV12-4 and TRBJ2-5, with TRBD2 as a possible D gene (7 bases). The CDR3 consists of 18 residues. V gave up 1 base and J gave up 2 bases, with 20 bases separating them.

The CDR3 sequence is CSVANRLHRSNTEAFF. CDR3 in DNA: TGCAGCGTTGCAAACAGGCTACATAGATCGAACACTGAAGCTTTCTTT. The V and J genes are TRBV29-1 and TRBJ1-1, with TRBD1 as a possible D gene (5 bases). This CDR3 contains 16 residues. The V and J ends lost 4 bases and 1 base respectively, with 19 bases between them. CDR1 and CDR2 from the germline V gene are SQVTM and ANQGSEA.

In the case of this clonotype: Relative to the germline gene, one junction end is altered; a read error may explain this. The chain links TRBV9 to TRBJ2-5; D remains unclear. The CDR3 extends over 13 amino acids. Germline CDR1 reads SGDLS; CDR2 reads YYNGEE. The CDR3 loop is CASRVAPTWTQYF. The DNA for the CDR3 is TGTGCCAGCAGAGTAGCTCCGACGTGGACCCAGTACTTC.

This clonotype was seen at least ten times. This chain's CDR3 is CASSIIPLTGTTRSQGYTF. The CDR3 nucleotides are TGTGCCAGTAGTATAATCCCCTTGACAGGGACAACCCGATCCCAGGGCTACACCTTC. The chain has TRBV19 and TRBJ1-2, with 7 positions matching TRBD1. The CDR3 is 19 residues long. The germline V gene has CDR1 LNHDA and CDR2 SQIVND (reference sequence). J lost 8 bases, V lost 2 bases, and 23 bases had no gene match. Looking up the rest from reference TRBV19 and TRBJ1-2 gives the full variable domain: DGGITQSPKYLFRKEGQNVTLSCEQNLNHDAMYWYRQDPGQGLRLIYYSQIVNDFQKGDIAEGYSVSREKKESFPLTVTSAQKNPTAFYLCASSIIPLTGTTRSQGYTFGSGTRLTVV.

This clonotype was seen repeatedly, ten times or more. V is TRBV27 and J is TRBJ1-1; D may be TRBD1 (6 bases). V was clipped by 5 bases and J by 4 bases, with 17 bases between them. The CDR3 consists of 15 residues. Germline values: CDR1 MNHEY, CDR2 SMNVEV (reference sequence). CDR3 nucleotide sequence: TGTGCCAGCAGTCCCTCGGACAGTCGGAGCACTGAAGCTTTCTTT. Protein sequence: CASSPSDSRSTEAFF.

The chain combines TRBV14 with TRBJ2-5, with D perhaps matching TRBD1 (6 bases). This CDR3 contains 13 residues. CDR1 and CDR2 (germline): SGHDN, FVKESK. V dropped 6 bases and J dropped 7 bases, with 15 bases sitting between them. The CDR3 DNA reads TGTGCCAGCAGGCCGACAGGAGTTGTGACCCAGTACTTC. As protein: CASRPTGVVTQYF.

Many counts were recorded for this clonotype. The chain has TRBV10-3 and TRBJ1-2, with D possibly matching TRBD1 (6 bases). The CDR3 loop spans 16 amino acids. V lost 9 bases to trimming and J lost 0 bases, with 20 bases between them. In germline, CDR1 is ENHRY, CDR2 SYGVKD. The CDR3 region is CAIKRDTTGTNYGYTF. As DNA, the CDR3 is TGTGCCATTAAGAGGGACACAACGGGGACTAACTATGGCTACACCTTC.

Only a few counts were recorded for this clonotype. It is likely a read error, because the conserved phenylalanine at the end of the CDR3 is missing. This chain joins TRBV20-1 and TRBJ1-1; 7 bases are a match to TRBD1. The CDR3 runs 14 residues. The germline V gene has CDR1 DFQATT and CDR2 SNEGSKA (reference sequence). The ends lost 3 bases at V and 5 bases at J; junction bases unmatched: 9. In DNA, the CDR3 is TGCAGTGCTAGGGATCTTAGGGGGCGGACTGAAGCTTTCTCT. This codes for CSARDLRGRTEAFS.

This clonotype has ten or more counts. The gene calls are TRBV10-1 and TRBJ1-5; weak D call: TRBD1 (5 bases). The CDR3 length is 15 residues. The V and J ends lost 7 bases and 7 bases respectively, with 20 bases between them. Germline-derived CDR1 and CDR2 are WNHNN and SYGVQD (reference sequence). CDR3 DNA sequence: TGCGCCAGCACCCACGCGAGGGGTAAAAGGCAGCCCCAGCATTTT. Translating it yields CASTHARGKRQPQHF.

This clonotype was seen repeatedly, ten times or more. The chain is built from TRBV13 and TRBJ1-1; D is ambiguous. CDR3 length equals 17 residues. Germline V gene sequence: CDR1 PRHDT, CDR2 FYEKMQ (reference sequence). V lost 4 bases, J lost 2 bases, and 20 bases lay in between. CDR3 sequence reads: CASSSVHAGPSNTEAFF. DNA of the CDR3: TGTGCCAGCAGCTCCGTCCACGCAGGTCCCTCAAACACTGAAGCTTTCTTT.

This clonotype was observed at least ten times. The chain carries TRBV7-8 and TRBJ1-1; D gene uncertain. Trimming stripped 0 bases from V and 4 bases from J, with 18 bases between. CDR3 length: 17 amino acids. Looked up from germline, CDR1 is SGHVS and CDR2 is FQNEAQ. CDR3 region: CASSLARVRDRGTEAFF. The CDR3 DNA reads TGTGCCAGCAGCTTAGCCCGGGTTAGAGATAGAGGCACTGAAGCTTTCTTT. Using reference TRBV7-8 and TRBJ1-1 for the parts outside the CDR3, the full variable domain is GAGVSQSPRYKVAKRGQDVALRCDPISGHVSLFWYQQALGQGPEFLTYFQNEAQLDKSGLPSDRFFAERPEGSVSTLKIQRTQQEDSAVYLCASSLARVRDRGTEAFFGQGTRLTVV.

This clonotype was detected many times. This rearrangement joins TRBV6-1 to TRBJ1-1, with D possibly TRBD1 on 5 matching bases. Germline V gives CDR1 MNHNS, CDR2 SASEGT. There are 16 residues in the CDR3. V was shortened by 6 bases and J by 5 bases, with 22 bases between the two germline ends. The CDR3 sequence: CASRGGAARQGTEAFF. DNA of the CDR3: TGTGCCAGCAGGGGCGGGGCAGCTCGGCAGGGTACTGAAGCTTTCTTT.

On this clonotype: A much larger clone lies one base from this, so it may be a read error. The chain combines TRBV19 with TRBJ2-2; D may be TRBD1 (5 bases). Germline V CDR1 and CDR2: LNHDA, SQIVND (reference sequence). CDR3 length equals 14 residues. V dropped 3 bases and J dropped 0 bases, with 5 bases sitting between them. CDR3 coding DNA: TGTGCCAGTAGTATGGACACGAACACCGGGGAGCTGTTTTTT. This codes for CASSMDTNTGELFF.

At least ten counts were recorded for this clonotype. The chain has TRBV6-1 and TRBJ2-5; D tentatively fits TRBD1 or TRBD2 (5 bases each). V lost 4 bases, J lost 5 bases, and 17 bases lay in between. The CDR3 spans 15 residues. Germline V gene data show CDR1 as MNHNS and CDR2 as SASEGT. CDR3 residues: CASSVSGRGLETQYF. DNA for the CDR3: TGTGCCAGCAGTGTTTCGGGAAGGGGTTTGGAGACCCAGTACTTC.

This clonotype was recorded many times. The rearrangement links TRBV7-2 to TRBJ2-5; 8 bases match TRBD2. CDR3 length: 13 residues. From germline, CDR1 is SGHTA and CDR2 FQGNSA. The CDR3 region is CAGSDGGEETQYF. The CDR3 DNA is TGTGCGGGCTCGGACGGGGGGGAAGAGACCCAGTACTTC.

For this clonotype: This may stem from a read error, because a much larger clone lies one nucleotide away. The chain couples TRBV7-2 to TRBJ1-6; perhaps TRBD1 as D (5 bases). The ends were cut back, 3 bases at V and 14 bases at J, with 14 bases in the middle. Germline V CDR1 and CDR2: SGHTA, FQGNSA. CDR3 size: 13 residues. CDR3 nucleotide sequence: TGTGCCAGCAGCTTGGAGGCGGGGGGGGCCCTCCACTTT. This encodes CASSLEAGGALHF.

There are many counts of this clonotype. The chain joins TRBV6-5 to TRBJ2-4; no clear D. From germline, CDR1 is MNHEY and CDR2 SVGAGI. The CDR3 covers 17 residues. Trimming left V 3 bases short and J 0 bases short, with 15 bases between. The CDR3 reads CASSYSPEALAKNIQYF. In nucleotides, the CDR3 is TGTGCCAGCAGTTATTCACCTGAAGCTCTAGCCAAAAACATTCAGTACTTC.

This clonotype has ten or more counts. V and J are TRBV11-2 and TRBJ2-4, with no clear D. V lost 4 bases and J lost 0, with 7 bases in between. The CDR3 length is 14 residues. The germline CDR1 and CDR2 sequences are SGHAT and FQNNGV. CDR3 nucleotide sequence: TGTGCCAGCAGCTCGACACGAGCCAAAAACATTCAGTACTTC. Translating it yields CASSSTRAKNIQYF.

This clonotype was observed many times. The chain employs TRBV6-1 and TRBJ1-1; D ambiguous. With 3 bases removed from V and 5 bases from J, the gap between germline ends came to 13 bases. This CDR3 is built from 14 residues. Germline CDR1 reads MNHNS; CDR2 reads SASEGT. DNA for the CDR3: TGTGCCAGCAGTGAGACCTGGGCGGGGACTGAAGCTTTCTTT. Translating gives CASSETWAGTEAFF.